The rows below give T cell receptor beta chains drawn from one sample of a study of cytomegalovirus exposure and HLA in healthy donors. Sequencing used immunoSEQ multiplex PCR; TCRdb keeps in-frame clones, though not all of them. The table lists 120,000 or so clones, 74% of them singletons. The material sequenced was PBMCs. The receptors originated from a woman in her fifties or sixties in good health and CMV-seropositive. The CDR3 runs from the conserved cysteine through the conserved F or W. Fields, in order: clone size, D gene, J gene, V gene, CDR3 DNA, CDR3 protein. The D gene is left open where the match is weak. Expanded clones get a size class; other rows say once, few or many, or leave the size out.

-	-	TRBJ2-5	TRBV18	TGTGCCAGCGGCAGAGGAGCCGGAGGAGAGACCCAGTACTTC	CASGRGAGGETQYF
once	TRBD2	TRBJ2-1	TRBV6-5	TGTGCCAGCAGGCCGAGCGGGGTCGGTGAGCAGTTCTTC	CASRPSGVGEQFF
-	-	TRBJ1-2	TRBV15	TGTGCCACCAGCAGAGAACCTCAAAACTATGGCTACCCCTTC	CATSREPQNYGYPF
once	-	TRBJ2-3	TRBV13	TGTTCCAGCAACCGGTTCGGGGGAAGCACAGATACGCAGTATTTT	CSSNRFGGSTDTQYF
-	-	TRBJ2-2	TRBV4-3	TGCGCCAGCAGCCAAGTACCGGTCCTGGGGGAGCTGTTTTTT	CASSQVPVLGELFF
few	-	TRBJ2-5	TRBV5-1	TGCGCCAGCAGGGACGAGGGCAGCCAAGAGACCCAGTACTTC	CASRDEGSQETQYF
-	-	TRBJ2-7	TRBV11-2	TGTGCCAGCAGCCCGCGCACTTCAGTGGGCAGCTACGAGCAGTACTTC	CASSPRTSVGSYEQYF
-	-	TRBJ2-2	TRBV29-1	TGCAGCGCGGGACATAACACCGGGGAGCTGTTTTTT	CSAGHNTGELFF
-	-	TRBJ2-1	TRBV6-1	TGTGCCACCAGGAGGACAAAGGTCTACAATGAGCAGTTCTTC	CATRRTKVYNEQFF
-	TRBD1	TRBJ1-2	TRBV7-9	TGTGCCAGCAGCTTAGTGGGACAGGGGACCTATGGCTACACCTTC	CASSLVGQGTYGYTF
-	-	TRBJ1-2	TRBV7-2	TGTGCCAGCAGCGCGGGACTGCCTTTTTATGGCTACACCTTC	CASSAGLPFYGYTF
-	-	TRBJ1-5	TRBV6-1	TGTGCCAGCAGTGACGCCAGGGCCCTTATCAATCAGCCCCAGCATTTT	CASSDARALINQPQHF
-	-	TRBJ1-4	TRBV20-1	TGCAGTGCTGGGGCCGAGGAAAAACTGTTTTTT	CSAGAEEKLFF
-	-	TRBJ2-2	TRBV27	TGTGCCAGTGCGGGAGCAGGGGTGGTAACCGGGGAGCTGTTTTTT	CASAGAGVVTGELFF
-	-	TRBJ1-2	TRBV6-5	TGTGCCAGCAGTTATGCAGGCCTTGGCTACACCTTC	CASSYAGLGYTF
-	-	TRBJ1-4	TRBV29-1	TGCAGCGGAGGGGGTCCAAATGAAAAACTGTTTTTT	CSGGGPNEKLFF
-	-	TRBJ1-1	TRBV29-1	TGCAGCGCAACAGGGACCGTCATGAACACTGAAGCTTTCTTT	CSATGTVMNTEAFF
-	-	TRBJ2-5	TRBV30	TGTGCCTGGACCGCGTTAGAGACCCAGTACTTC	CAWTALETQYF
-	-	TRBJ1-5	TRBV6-6	TGTGCCAGCAGTTACTTCCTAGGGGAGGGCAATCAGCCCCAGCATTTT	CASSYFLGEGNQPQHF
-	-	TRBJ2-5	TRBV19	TGTGCCAGTAGTATGTTCGTTGGGGCCACCTCAAGGGAGACCCAGTACTTC	CASSMFVGATSRETQYF
-	-	TRBJ2-4	TRBV18	TGTGCCAGCTCACCATCGGACATTCAGTACTTC	CASSPSDIQYF
-	-	TRBJ2-7	TRBV29-1	TGCAGCGTTAGTATTGGTTACGAGCGGTACTTC	CSVSIGYERYF
-	-	TRBJ2-1	TRBV6-1	TGTGCCAGCAGTGAGGCGGGGGCCCCCTACAATGAGCAGTTCTTC	CASSEAGAPYNEQFF
-	-	TRBJ1-3	TRBV10-3	TGTGCCATCAGTGAGCCCCCGTACACCATATATTTT	CAISEPPYTIYF
-	TRBD1	TRBJ1-1	TRBV2	TGTGCCAGCACTACGGGACAGAAGAACACTGAAGCTTTCTTT	CASTTGQKNTEAFF
-	-	TRBJ2-3	TRBV10-3	TGTGCCATCTCGAGCACAGATACGCAGTATTTT	CAISSTDTQYF
once	-	TRBJ1-1	TRBV6-5	TGTGCCAGCACCCCCTCGGGGTATGCTTCTACTGAAGCTTTCTTT	CASTPSGYASTEAFF